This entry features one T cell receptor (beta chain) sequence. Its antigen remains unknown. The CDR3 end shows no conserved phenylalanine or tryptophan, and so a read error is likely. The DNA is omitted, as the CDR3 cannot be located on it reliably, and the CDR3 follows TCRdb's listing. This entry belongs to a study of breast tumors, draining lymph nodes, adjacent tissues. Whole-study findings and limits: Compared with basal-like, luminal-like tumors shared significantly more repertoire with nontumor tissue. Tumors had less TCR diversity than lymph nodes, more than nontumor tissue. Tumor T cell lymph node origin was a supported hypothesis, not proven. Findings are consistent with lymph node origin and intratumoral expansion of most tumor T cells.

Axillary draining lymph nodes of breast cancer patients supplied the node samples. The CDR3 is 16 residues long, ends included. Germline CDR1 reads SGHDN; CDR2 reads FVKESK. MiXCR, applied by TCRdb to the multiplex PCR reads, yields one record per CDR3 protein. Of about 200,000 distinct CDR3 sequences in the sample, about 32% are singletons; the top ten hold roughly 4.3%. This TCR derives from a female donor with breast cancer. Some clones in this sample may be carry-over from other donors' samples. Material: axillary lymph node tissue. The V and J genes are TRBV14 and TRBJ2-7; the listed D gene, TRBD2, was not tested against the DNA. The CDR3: CASSQDRKREDPTSST.